A single sample is the source of the 27 T cell receptor beta chains below, sequenced in a study of T cells in Graves' hyperthyroidism and ophthalmopathy. TCR beta CDR3 regions were amplified from RNA transcripts. TCR CDR3 underwent first-round RT-PCR with the HTBI primer set. TCRdb redid the calling of the multiplex PCR reads with MiXCR, one entry per CDR3 protein. The data show over 300,000 distinct CDR3 sequences, with approximately 15% seen just once and 30% to 35% held by the top ten. The specimen sequenced was blood. The source of these receptors is a woman aged 40 to 49 with Graves' ophthalmopathy.

This clonotype has more than one count but fewer than ten. V usage is TRBV5-1 and J usage is TRBJ2-5; D remains ambiguous. The CDR3 consists of 15 residues. Trimming removed 4 bases at V and 4 bases at J, with 17 bases between. Germline assignment: CDR1 SGHRS and CDR2 YFSETQ. DNA for the CDR3: TGCGCCAGCAGCCTCTCCGGGCCCGGTGGAGAGACCCAGTACTTC. Encoded protein: CASSLSGPGGETQYF.

About this clonotype itself: Its ends do not fully match the called genes, so a read error is possible. V gene TRBV28 combines with J gene TRBJ1-2, with D maybe TRBD1 (5 bases). Per the germline V gene, CDR1 is MDHEN and CDR2 is SYDVKM. The CDR3 length is 16 residues. CDR3 nucleotides: TGTGCCAGCAGTTTTGCGGGACGGACCCTTAACGATGGCTGCACCTTC. This gives the protein CASSFAGRTLNDGCTF.

This clonotype showed up just a few times. The CDR3: CASSIPTGYGYTF. CDR3 DNA sequence: TGTGCCAGTAGTATCCCCACAGGGTATGGCTACACCTTC. The chain carries TRBV19 and TRBJ1-2, with TRBD1 as a possible D gene (6 bases). The CDR3 is 13 residues long. Germline V gene data show CDR1 as LNHDA and CDR2 as SQIVND (reference sequence). The germline V and J ends were trimmed by 3 bases and 5 bases, with 10 bases remaining between them.

This clonotype was counted at least ten times. This sequence joins TRBV20-1 and TRBJ1-2, with D possibly matching TRBD1 (6 bases). Germline V gene sequence: CDR1 DFQATT, CDR2 SNEGSKA (reference sequence). V lost 2 bases and J 2 bases, leaving 9 bases between the germline ends. This CDR3 has 13 amino acids. The CDR3, as DNA: TGCAGTGCTAGAAGACAGGTCAACTATGGCTACACCTTC. This encodes CSARRQVNYGYTF.

CDR3 in amino acids: CASSWSYYEQYF. Written as DNA, the CDR3 is TGTGCCAGCAGCTGGAGCTACTACGAGCAGTACTTC. The chain is built from TRBV7-9 and TRBJ2-7; D gene uncertain. Germline assignment: CDR1 SEHNR and CDR2 FQNEAQ (reference sequence). CDR3 length: 12 residues. Trimming removed 4 bases from V and 3 bases from J, with 7 bases in between.

The chain combines TRBV6-1 with TRBJ2-1, with 7 positions matching TRBD1. The last part of the DNA fits TRBJ2-7 better; the J call may be wrong. Germline lookup yields CDR1 MNHNS and CDR2 SASEGT. The CDR3 contains 14 residues. CDR3 coding DNA: TGTGCCAGCAGCCGGGACAGAGCTTACAATGAGCAGTACTTC. Residues: CASSRDRAYNEQYF.

V usage is TRBV6-1 and J usage is TRBJ1-6; D is perhaps TRBD1 (5 bases). CDR3 length: 16 residues. Germline assignment: CDR1 MNHNS and CDR2 SASEGT. Trimming stripped 6 bases from V and 4 bases from J, with 16 bases between. The CDR3 is CASSPRGGRYNSPLHF. As DNA, the CDR3 is TGTGCCAGCAGCCCCCGCGGGGGGAGGTATAATTCACCCCTCCACTTT.

The J gene is TRBJ2-7, the V gene TRBV29-1, with D possibly being TRBD1 or TRBD2 (5 bases each). CDR3 length: 14 amino acids. Per germline, CDR1 SQVTM and CDR2 ANQGSEA. The V end lost 0 bases, the J end lost 0 bases, and 9 bases lay between the germline ends. CDR3 sequence (DNA): TGCAGCGTTGAAGATCCGGGGACCTCCTACGAGCAGTACTTC. Its translation: CSVEDPGTSYEQYF.

V usage is TRBV12-3 or TRBV12-4 and J usage is TRBJ2-4; 15 nucleotides agree with TRBD2. The junction had 8 bases not matched to a gene; V was cut back by 6 bases and J by 5 bases. This CDR3 spans 17 amino acids. Here the CDR3 DNA reads TGTGCCAGCAGGTTAACCGGGACTAGCGGGGGGCAAAACATTCAGTACTTC. Amino acids: CASRLTGTSGGQNIQYF.

Ten or more counts support this clonotype. The gene calls are TRBV4-1 and TRBJ1-1; D call uncertain. Germline V gives CDR1 MGHRA, CDR2 YSYEKL. V was pared by 0 bases and J by 0 bases, with 11 bases between. The CDR3 has 16 amino acids. CDR3 nucleotides: TGCGCCAGCAGCCAAGATCTCACGACCATGAACACTGAAGCTTTCTTT. Translated: CASSQDLTTMNTEAFF.

This clonotype was picked up a small number of times. The chain combines TRBV18 with TRBJ2-1, with D possibly being TRBD1 (6 bases). Germline V lookup: CDR1 KGHSH, CDR2 LQKENI. Trimming left V 4 bases short and J 4 bases short, with 14 bases between. The length of the CDR3 is 15 residues. CDR3 region: CASSLGRTAYNEQFF. In DNA, the CDR3 is TGTGCCAGCTCACTCGGCCGGACAGCATACAATGAGCAGTTCTTC.

This clonotype was counted many times. The rearrangement uses TRBV11-2 and TRBJ1-5; perhaps TRBD1 as D (5 bases). Trimming cost V 0 bases and J 7 bases, with 13 bases left between them. The CDR3 covers 15 residues. Looked up from germline, CDR1 is SGHAT and CDR2 is FQNNGV. CDR3 nucleotide sequence: TGTGCCAGCAGCTTAGAGACGGGGCGGTTCCAGCCCCAGCATTTT. Translated: CASSLETGRFQPQHF.

This chain joins TRBV7-9 and TRBJ1-4; D unresolved. CDR3 length equals 13 residues. The germline V and J ends were trimmed by 10 bases and 3 bases, with 12 bases remaining between them. Germline CDR1 reads SEHNR; CDR2 reads FQNEAQ (reference sequence). The CDR3 nucleotides read TGTGCCACCACTGGGCGCCCTAATGAAAAACTGTTTTTT. As protein: CATTGRPNEKLFF.

This clonotype has at least ten counts. The rearrangement joins TRBV20-1 to TRBJ2-3; D is unclear. Trimming removed 2 bases at V and 2 bases at J, with 8 bases between. Per germline, CDR1 DFQATT and CDR2 SNEGSKA (reference sequence). CDR3 length: 13 residues. The CDR3 is CSARNPVTDTQYF. The CDR3 DNA reads TGCAGTGCTAGAAATCCTGTCACAGATACGCAGTATTTT.

The CDR3 sequence: CASSPKAGTENYGYTF. The CDR3 DNA follows: TGTGCCAGCTCACCAAAGGCCGGGACGGAGAACTATGGCTACACCTTC. The chain joins TRBV18 to TRBJ1-2; D is perhaps TRBD1 (5 bases). CDR3 length equals 16 residues. Germline CDR1 and CDR2: KGHSH and LQKENI. The V gene lost 2 bases and the J gene lost 2 bases, with 15 bases spanning the gap.

This clonotype appeared many times. The gene calls are TRBV18 and TRBJ2-3; D is ambiguous. The V end lost 1 base, the J end lost 3 bases, and 8 bases lay between the germline ends. The CDR3 covers 14 residues. The germline V gene encodes CDR1 KGHSH and CDR2 LQKENI. CDR3 DNA: TGTGCCAGCTCACCACAGACCAGTACAGATACGCAGTATTTT. Its translation is CASSPQTSTDTQYF. The variable domain in full, completed from reference TRBV18 and TRBJ2-3, reads NAGVMQNPRHLVRRRGQEARLRCSPMKGHSHVYWYRQLPEEGLKFMVYLQKENIIDESGMPKERFSAEFPKEGPSILRIQQVVRGDSAAYFCASSPQTSTDTQYFGPGTRLTVL.

The DNA of the CDR3 is TGCAGTGCTATCCGGGGAGCGGGGGGGCGGTTGGCCGAGACCCAGTACTTC. Translated: CSAIRGAGGRLAETQYF. This rearrangement joins TRBV20-1 to TRBJ2-5; 10 nucleotides align to TRBD2. This CDR3 has 17 residues. With V trimmed by 4 bases and J by 5 bases, 16 bases remained unmatched. Germline CDR1 and CDR2: DFQATT and SNEGSKA (reference sequence).

This clonotype was observed many times. This chain uses TRBV7-9 with TRBJ2-3, with unresolved D. In germline, CDR1 is SEHNR, CDR2 FQNEAQ (reference sequence). The ends were cut back, 5 bases at V and 2 bases at J, with 14 bases in the middle. This CDR3 is built from 15 residues. The CDR3 loop is CASSLNNRLTDTQYF. For the CDR3, the DNA is TGTGCCAGCAGCCTAAATAACCGACTCACAGATACGCAGTATTTT.

This clonotype was observed many times. The rearrangement joins TRBV6-1 to TRBJ1-1; D ambiguous. From germline, CDR1 is MNHNS and CDR2 SASEGT. Trimming cost V 1 base and J 0 bases, with 9 bases left between them. The CDR3 spans 15 residues. Written as DNA, the CDR3 is TGTGCCAGCAGTGAAGTTCTGTCATTGAACACTGAAGCTTTCTTT. It encodes CASSEVLSLNTEAFF.

This clonotype came up a few times. The chain links TRBV5-1 to TRBJ2-2; 11 positions agree with TRBD2. The CDR3 has 16 amino acids. Germline V gene sequence: CDR1 SGHRS, CDR2 YFSETQ. The junction had 6 bases not matched to a gene; V was cut back by 4 bases and J by 4 bases. The CDR3 sequence: CASSRGLAGGTGELFF. DNA of the CDR3: TGCGCCAGCAGCCGGGGCCTAGCGGGAGGCACCGGGGAGCTGTTTTTT.

In its sample, this clonotype was seen many times. The chain couples TRBV2 to TRBJ2-3; a possible D gene is TRBD1 (5 bases). This CDR3 comprises 16 residues. Looked up from germline, CDR1 is SNHLY and CDR2 is FYNNEI. V lost 1 base to trimming and J lost 3 bases, with 14 bases between them. CDR3 sequence (DNA): TGTGCCAGCAGTGAAGATTCAGGGATTGTTACAGATACGCAGTATTTT. As protein: CASSEDSGIVTDTQYF.

This clonotype was recorded only once. This may stem from a read error, because a much larger clone lies one nucleotide away. This rearrangement joins TRBV20-1 to TRBJ2-3; D unclear. Germline values: CDR1 DFQATT, CDR2 SNEGSKA (reference sequence). Trimming removed 0 bases from V and 5 bases from J, with 18 bases in between. The CDR3 consists of 16 residues. The CDR3 spells CSARDQVLGTVDTQYF. CDR3 DNA sequence: TGCAGTGCTAGAGATCAGGTACTGGGAACCGTAGATACGCAGTATTTT.

This clonotype was picked up many times. The chain recombines TRBV5-5 with TRBJ1-3, with D possibly being TRBD1 (5 bases). Trimming pared 2 bases from V and 0 bases from J, leaving 15 bases between. CDR3 size: 17 residues. Germline loops: CDR1 SGHKS, CDR2 YYEKEE (reference sequence). As DNA, the CDR3 is TGTGCCAGCAGCTTTACCGACAGTCAGCTCTCTGGAAACACCATATATTTT. This encodes CASSFTDSQLSGNTIYF.

Only a few counts were recorded for this clonotype. The rearrangement uses TRBV19 and TRBJ2-1, with 7 bases matching TRBD2. The CDR3 loop spans 14 amino acids. Per germline, CDR1 LNHDA and CDR2 SQIVND (reference sequence). The ends lost 3 bases at V and 11 bases at J; junction bases unmatched: 10. The CDR3 coding sequence is TGTGCCAGTAGTATGGCCCGGTGGGGGGGACAGCAGTTCTTC. Protein: CASSMARWGGQQFF.

This rearrangement joins TRBV20-1 to TRBJ2-7; D is ambiguous. Germline V gene data show CDR1 as DFQATT and CDR2 as SNEGSKA (reference sequence). The CDR3 runs 12 residues. Trimming took off 5 bases at V and 0 bases at J, with 8 bases between the two ends. In nucleotides, the CDR3 is TGCAGTGCTGCCGGGTTCTCCTACGAGCAGTACTTC. Translating it yields CSAAGFSYEQYF.

The rearrangement uses TRBV19 and TRBJ2-1, with TRBD1 matching over 7 bases. The V gene's germline CDR1 is LNHDA and CDR2 SQIVND (reference sequence). J was trimmed by 0 bases and V by 2 bases; bases with no gene match: 1. CDR3 length equals 15 residues. The CDR3 nucleotides read TGTGCCAGTAGTATATCAGGGGGCTCCTACAATGAGCAGTTCTTC. As protein: CASSISGGSYNEQFF.

This clonotype has only a few counts. The gene calls are TRBV5-5 and TRBJ2-1; possible D gene TRBD2, 5 bases. Germline V gives CDR1 SGHKS, CDR2 YYEKEE (reference sequence). This CDR3 is built from 12 residues. Deletions cut 8 bases from V and 13 bases from J, with 19 bases between. Here the CDR3 reads CASRSPGERQFF. The CDR3 DNA sequence: TGTGCCAGTCGTTCCCCCGGGGAGAGACAGTTCTTC.